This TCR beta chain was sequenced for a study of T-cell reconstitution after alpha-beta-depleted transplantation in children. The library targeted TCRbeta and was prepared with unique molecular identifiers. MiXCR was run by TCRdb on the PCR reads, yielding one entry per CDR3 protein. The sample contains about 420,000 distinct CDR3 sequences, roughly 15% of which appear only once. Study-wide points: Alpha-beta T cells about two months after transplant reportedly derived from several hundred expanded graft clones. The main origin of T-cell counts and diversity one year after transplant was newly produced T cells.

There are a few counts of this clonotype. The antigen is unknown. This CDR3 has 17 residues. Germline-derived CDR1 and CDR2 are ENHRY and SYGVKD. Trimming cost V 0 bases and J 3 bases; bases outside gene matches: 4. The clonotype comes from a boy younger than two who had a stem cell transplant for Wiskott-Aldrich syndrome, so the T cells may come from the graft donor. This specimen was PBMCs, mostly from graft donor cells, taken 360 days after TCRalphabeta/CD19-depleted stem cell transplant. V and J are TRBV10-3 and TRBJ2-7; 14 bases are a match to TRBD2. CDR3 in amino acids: CAISESGTSGRVYEQYF. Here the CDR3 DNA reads TGTGCCATCAGTGAGTCAGGGACTAGCGGGAGAGTCTACGAGCAGTACTTC.